This record covers a single TCR beta chain. Sequencing was performed with immunoSEQ multiplex PCR; in TCRdb, only in-frame clones are kept and a portion is missing. The sample has 20,000 to 30,000 clones, 70% to 90% seen once. The CDR3 is 15 amino acids. After removal of 5 bases from V and 0 bases from J, the junction contained 4 bases not matched to a gene. In germline, CDR1 is MNHEY, CDR2 SVGAGI. This sample was included in a study of T cell responses to AZD1222 COVID-19 vaccine. Material: peripheral blood, obtained 28 days after the second AZD1222 dose. The chain couples TRBV6-5 to TRBJ1-3; 7 nucleotides match TRBD1. This receptor was identified in an adult who received the AZD1222 COVID-19 vaccine. CDR3 protein: CASSTTGHSGNTIYF. The CDR3 DNA sequence: TGTGCCAGCAGTACGACAGGGCACTCTGGAAACACCATATATTTT.